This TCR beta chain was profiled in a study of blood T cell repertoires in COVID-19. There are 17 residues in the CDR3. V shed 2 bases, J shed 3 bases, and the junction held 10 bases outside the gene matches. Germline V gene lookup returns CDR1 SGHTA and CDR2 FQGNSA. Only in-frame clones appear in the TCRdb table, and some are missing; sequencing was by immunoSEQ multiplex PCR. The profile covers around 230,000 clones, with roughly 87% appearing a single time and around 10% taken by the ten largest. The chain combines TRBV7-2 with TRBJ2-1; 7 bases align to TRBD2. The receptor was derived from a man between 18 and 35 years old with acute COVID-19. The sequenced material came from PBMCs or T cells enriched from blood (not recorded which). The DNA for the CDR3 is TGTGCCAGCAGCTTACTTGTGGGAGGGATCGTCTACAATGAGCAGTTCTTC. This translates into CASSLLVGGIVYNEQFF. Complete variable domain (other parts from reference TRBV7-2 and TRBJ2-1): GAGVSQSPSNKVTEKGKDVELRCDPISGHTALYWYRQSLGQGLEFLIYFQGNSAPDKSGLPSDRFSAERTGGSVSTLTIQRTQQEDSAVYLCASSLLVGGIVYNEQFFGPGTRLTVL.